This paragraph covers one T cell receptor beta chain sequence. Its matching antigen is unknown. This sample is drawn from a study of blood T cells in healthy people across ages. About the study: Capturing about one barcoded beta molecule per two T cells was achieved by template switching. Findings of the study overall: More naive CD4+ cells and higher diversity marked long-lived donors relative to aged donors. No one knew whether donors had CMV, which possibly confounded expanded clonotype changes.

This CDR3 contains 13 residues. Germline V gene lookup returns CDR1 SQVTM and CDR2 ANQGSEA. The V segment lost 3 bases and the J segment 6 bases; nucleotides outside the gene matches: 4. Primed by a sample-barcoded 5' primer and a J-beta primer mix, a second PCR proceeded for about 6 to 11 cycles. Sequencing yielded, for each sample, at least 2.5 million paired-end reads carrying CDR3. MiXCR was run by TCRdb on the 5' RACE reads, yielding one entry per CDR3 protein. Of around 800,000 distinct CDR3 sequences detected, 50% to 65% appear once; the ten largest clones hold roughly 40%. The chain joins TRBV29-1 to TRBJ2-2, with TRBD1 identical over 7 bases. Material for sequencing was blood. This receptor was identified in a man aged 80 or over in good health. CDR3 region: CSVDGQGAGELFF. CDR3 nucleotide sequence: TGCAGCGTTGACGGGCAGGGGGCCGGGGAGCTGTTTTTT.